This passage covers 3 T cell receptor beta chains from one sample sequenced in a study of cytomegalovirus exposure and HLA in healthy donors. PCR primers comprised 60 Vbeta and 13 Jbeta primers. Profiling relied on immunoSEQ multiplex PCR, and the TCRdb table lists in-frame clones only, not all of them. Of roughly 180,000 clones in the sample, around a tenth were seen once. Sequenced: PBMCs. The receptors derive from a young woman in good health and CMV-seropositive.

This clone was counted only a few times. The chain recombines TRBV5-1 with TRBJ2-1; 8 nucleotides match TRBD2. There are 15 residues in the CDR3. CDR1 is SGHRS, CDR2 YFSETQ, per germline. V was pared by 0 bases and J by 15 bases, with 14 bases of the junction left unmatched. The CDR3 spells CASSLGTGAAGGWFF. CDR3 DNA: TGCGCCAGCAGCTTGGGGACGGGCGCTGCGGGAGGATGGTTCTTC.

This clone occurred a few times. The V call is TRBV9, the J call TRBJ2-5, with D hard to call. Germline V gene lookup returns CDR1 SGDLS and CDR2 YYNGEE. The CDR3 is made up of 13 amino acids. V lost 1 base and J 1 base, leaving 5 bases between the germline ends. The CDR3 sequence is CASSVLSQETQYF. Written as DNA, the CDR3 is TGTGCCAGCAGCGTACTTAGCCAAGAGACCCAGTACTTC. The entire variable domain, with the rest obtained from reference TRBV9 and TRBJ2-5, is as follows: DSGVTQTPKHLITATGQRVTLRCSPRSGDLSVYWYQQSLDQGLQFLIQYYNGEERAKGNILERFSAQQFPDLHSELNLSSLELGDSALYFCASSVLSQETQYFGPGTRLLVL.

The chain joins TRBV6-4 to TRBJ1-2, with D possibly being TRBD1 (6 bases). The CDR3 consists of 14 residues. The V gene lost 5 bases and the J gene lost 5 bases, with 15 bases spanning the gap. Germline loops: CDR1 MRHNA, CDR2 SNTAGT. Here the CDR3 DNA reads TGTGCCAGCAGTCCACAGGGCTACGGATATGGCTACACCTTC. Residues: CASSPQGYGYGYTF.